The clone carrying this TCR beta chain was observed a single time. The antigen remains undetermined. Primers: 60 Vbeta forward and 13 Jbeta reverse. The assay was immunoSEQ multiplex PCR, and TCRdb's table has in-frame clones only and misses some. The sample comprises about 89,000 clones, around 85% of which are singletons, and approximately 3% rests with the top ten. The sample comes from a study of cytomegalovirus exposure and HLA in healthy donors. At the level of the study: Among roughly 180 million T cells, an earlier analysis found approximately 110 million unique TCR beta sequences.

Trimming cost V 1 base and J 1 base, with 13 bases left between them. Germline CDR1 and CDR2: MGHDK and SYGVNS. This CDR3 region has 16 residues. General observations from the study: A missense variant in DCLRE1C was later tied to TCR beta V- and J-gene trimming. The study recorded around 160 TCR beta chains that were cytomegalovirus-associated. A cluster of highly shared sequence variants was likely a sequencing artifact.

The V call is TRBV25-1, the J call TRBJ1-1, with D hard to call. This receptor was obtained from a man under 40 in good health and CMV-seronegative. The sequencing sample was made of PBMCs. The CDR3 is CASSESRLGGNTEAFF. Here the CDR3 DNA reads TGTGCCAGCAGTGAATCCCGCCTCGGAGGGAACACTGAAGCTTTCTTT.